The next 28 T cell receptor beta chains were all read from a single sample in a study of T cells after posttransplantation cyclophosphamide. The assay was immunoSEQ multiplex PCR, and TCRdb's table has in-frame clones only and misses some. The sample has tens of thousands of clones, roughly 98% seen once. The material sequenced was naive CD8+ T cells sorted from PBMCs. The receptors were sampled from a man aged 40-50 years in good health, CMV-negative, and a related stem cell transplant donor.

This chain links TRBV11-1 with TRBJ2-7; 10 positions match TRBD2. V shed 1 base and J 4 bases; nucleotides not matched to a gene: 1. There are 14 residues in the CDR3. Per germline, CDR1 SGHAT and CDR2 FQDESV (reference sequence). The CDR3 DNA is TGTGCCAGCAGCTTAGTAGCGGGAGGTTACGAGCAGTACTTC. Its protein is CASSLVAGGYEQYF.

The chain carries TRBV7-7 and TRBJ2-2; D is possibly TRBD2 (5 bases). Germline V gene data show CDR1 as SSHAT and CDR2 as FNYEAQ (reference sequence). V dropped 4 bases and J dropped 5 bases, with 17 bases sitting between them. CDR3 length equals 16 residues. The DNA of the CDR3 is TGTGCCAGCAGCTCCGCAGCCGGAGAGGGAACCGGGGAGCTGTTTTTT. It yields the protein CASSSAAGEGTGELFF.

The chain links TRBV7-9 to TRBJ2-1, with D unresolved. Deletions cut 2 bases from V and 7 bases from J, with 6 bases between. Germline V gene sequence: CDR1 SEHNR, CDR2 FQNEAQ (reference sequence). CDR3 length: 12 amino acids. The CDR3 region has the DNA TGTGCCAGCAGCTTAATTAGTAATGAGCAGTTCTTC. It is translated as CASSLISNEQFF. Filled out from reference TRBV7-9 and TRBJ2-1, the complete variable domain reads DTGVSQNPRHKITKRGQNVTFRCDPISEHNRLYWYRQTLGQGPEFLTYFQNEAQLEKSRLLSDRFSAERPKGSFSTLEIQRTEQGDSAMYLCASSLISNEQFFGPGTRLTVL.

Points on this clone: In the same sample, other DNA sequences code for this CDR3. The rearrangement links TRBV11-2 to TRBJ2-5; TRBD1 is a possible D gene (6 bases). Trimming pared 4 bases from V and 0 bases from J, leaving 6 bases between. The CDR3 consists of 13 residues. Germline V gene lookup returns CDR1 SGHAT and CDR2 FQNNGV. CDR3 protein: CASSSGDQETQYF. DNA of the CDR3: TGTGCCAGCAGCTCAGGGGACCAAGAGACCCAGTACTTC.

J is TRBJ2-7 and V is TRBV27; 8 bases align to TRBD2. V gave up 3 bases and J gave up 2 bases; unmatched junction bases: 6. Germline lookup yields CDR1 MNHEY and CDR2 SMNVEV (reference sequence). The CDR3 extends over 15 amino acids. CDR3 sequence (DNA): TGTGCCAGCAGTTTTGGTACTAGCGGAACCTACGAGCAGTACTTC. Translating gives CASSFGTSGTYEQYF.

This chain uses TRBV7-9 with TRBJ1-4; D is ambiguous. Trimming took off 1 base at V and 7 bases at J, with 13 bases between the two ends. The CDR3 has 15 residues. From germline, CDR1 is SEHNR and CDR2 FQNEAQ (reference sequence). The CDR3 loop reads CASSLVREVGEKLFF. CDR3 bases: TGTGCCAGCAGCTTAGTCCGGGAGGTCGGTGAAAAACTGTTTTTT.

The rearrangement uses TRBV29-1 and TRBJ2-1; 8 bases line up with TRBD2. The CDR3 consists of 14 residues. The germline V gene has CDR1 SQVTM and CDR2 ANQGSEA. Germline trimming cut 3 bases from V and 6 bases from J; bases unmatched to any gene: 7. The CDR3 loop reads CSVDGGVGTNEQFF. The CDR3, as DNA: TGCAGCGTTGACGGGGGGGTAGGGACCAATGAGCAGTTCTTC.

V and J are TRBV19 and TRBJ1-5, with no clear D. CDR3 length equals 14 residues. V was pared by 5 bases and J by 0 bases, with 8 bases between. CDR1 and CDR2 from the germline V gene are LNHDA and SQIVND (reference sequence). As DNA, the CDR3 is TGTGCCAGTAGTGATCGGGATAGCAATCAGCCCCAGCATTTT. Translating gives CASSDRDSNQPQHF.

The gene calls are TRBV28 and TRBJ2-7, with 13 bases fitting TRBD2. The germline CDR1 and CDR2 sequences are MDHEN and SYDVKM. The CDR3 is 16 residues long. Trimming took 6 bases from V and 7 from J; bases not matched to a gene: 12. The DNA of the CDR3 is TGTGCCAGCAGATCCGTGGGACTAGCGGGATCGCAAGAGCAGTACTTC. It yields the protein CASRSVGLAGSQEQYF.

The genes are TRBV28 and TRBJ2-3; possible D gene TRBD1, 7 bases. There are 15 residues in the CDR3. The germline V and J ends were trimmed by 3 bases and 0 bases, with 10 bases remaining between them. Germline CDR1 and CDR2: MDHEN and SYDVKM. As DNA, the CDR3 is TGTGCCAGCAGTTTCAGGGGGGAGAGCACAGATACGCAGTATTTT. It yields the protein CASSFRGESTDTQYF.

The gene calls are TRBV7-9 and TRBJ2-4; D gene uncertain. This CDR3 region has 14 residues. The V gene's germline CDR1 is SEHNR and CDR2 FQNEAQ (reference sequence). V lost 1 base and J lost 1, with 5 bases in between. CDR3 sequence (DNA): TGTGCCAGCAGCTTAGGGGCGGCCAAAAACATTCAGTACTTC. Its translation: CASSLGAAKNIQYF.

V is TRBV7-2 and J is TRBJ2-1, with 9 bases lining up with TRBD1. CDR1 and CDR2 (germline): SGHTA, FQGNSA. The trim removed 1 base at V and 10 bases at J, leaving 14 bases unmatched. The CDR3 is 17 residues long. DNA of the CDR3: TGTGCCAGCAGCTTAGAATTGGTGACAGGGGGGTGGCGAGAGCAGTTCTTC. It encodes CASSLELVTGGWREQFF.

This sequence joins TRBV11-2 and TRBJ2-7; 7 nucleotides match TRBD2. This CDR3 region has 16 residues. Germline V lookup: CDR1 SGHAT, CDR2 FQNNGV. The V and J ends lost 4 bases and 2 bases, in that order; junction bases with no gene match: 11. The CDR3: CASSSWRREKPYEQYF. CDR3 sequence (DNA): TGTGCCAGCAGCTCCTGGAGGCGGGAGAAACCCTACGAGCAGTACTTC.

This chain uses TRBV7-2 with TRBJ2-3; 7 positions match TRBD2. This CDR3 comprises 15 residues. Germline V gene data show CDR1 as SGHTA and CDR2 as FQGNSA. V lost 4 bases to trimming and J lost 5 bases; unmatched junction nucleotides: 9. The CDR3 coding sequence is TGTGCCAGCAGCTGGGGAGGGAGGGACGTAGATACGCAGTATTTT. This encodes CASSWGGRDVDTQYF.

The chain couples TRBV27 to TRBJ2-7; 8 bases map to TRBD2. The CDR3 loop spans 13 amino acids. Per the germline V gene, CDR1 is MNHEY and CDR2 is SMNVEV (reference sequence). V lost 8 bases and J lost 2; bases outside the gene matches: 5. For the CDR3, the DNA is TGTGCCAGCCAACTAGCGGCGGCCTACGAGCAGTACTTC. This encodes CASQLAAAYEQYF.

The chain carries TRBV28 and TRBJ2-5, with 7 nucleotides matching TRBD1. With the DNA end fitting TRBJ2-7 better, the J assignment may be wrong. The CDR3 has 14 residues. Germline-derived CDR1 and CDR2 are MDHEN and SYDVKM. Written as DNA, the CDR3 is TGTGCCAGCAGTTTTAACAGGGGACCTGACGAGCAGTACTTC. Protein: CASSFNRGPDEQYF.

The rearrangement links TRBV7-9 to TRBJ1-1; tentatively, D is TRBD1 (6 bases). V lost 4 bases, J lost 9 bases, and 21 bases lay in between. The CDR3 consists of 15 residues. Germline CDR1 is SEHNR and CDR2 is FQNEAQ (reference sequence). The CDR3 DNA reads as TGTGCCAGCAGCTCACCACAGGGAATCTATAATAAAGCTTTCTTT. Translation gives CASSSPQGIYNKAFF.

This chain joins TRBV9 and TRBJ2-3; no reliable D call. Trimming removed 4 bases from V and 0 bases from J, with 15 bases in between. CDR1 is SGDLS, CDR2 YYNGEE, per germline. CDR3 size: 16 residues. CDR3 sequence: CASSPRLTISTDTQYF. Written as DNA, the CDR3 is TGTGCCAGCAGCCCTCGACTCACAATAAGCACAGATACGCAGTATTTT.

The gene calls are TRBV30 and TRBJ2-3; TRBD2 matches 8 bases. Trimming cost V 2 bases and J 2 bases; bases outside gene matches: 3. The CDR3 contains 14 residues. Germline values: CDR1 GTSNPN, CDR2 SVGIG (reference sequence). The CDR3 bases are TGTGCCTGGAGTTTAGCGGGGTTCACAGATACGCAGTATTTT. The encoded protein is CAWSLAGFTDTQYF.

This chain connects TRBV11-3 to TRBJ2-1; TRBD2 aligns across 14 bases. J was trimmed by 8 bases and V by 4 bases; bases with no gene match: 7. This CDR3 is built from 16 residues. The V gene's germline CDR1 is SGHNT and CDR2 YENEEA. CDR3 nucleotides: TGTGCCAGCAGCTCCCGGACTAGCGGGAGGATGGATGAGCAGTTCTTC. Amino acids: CASSSRTSGRMDEQFF.

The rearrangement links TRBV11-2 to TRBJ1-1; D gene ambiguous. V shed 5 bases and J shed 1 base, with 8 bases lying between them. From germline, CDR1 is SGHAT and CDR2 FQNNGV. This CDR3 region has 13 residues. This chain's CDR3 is CASSRRENTEAFF. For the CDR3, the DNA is TGTGCCAGCAGCCGTCGGGAGAACACTGAAGCTTTCTTT.

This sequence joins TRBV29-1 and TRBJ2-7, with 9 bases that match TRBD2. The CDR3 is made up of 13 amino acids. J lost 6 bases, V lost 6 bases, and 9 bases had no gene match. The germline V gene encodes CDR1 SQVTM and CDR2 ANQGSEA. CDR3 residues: CSVAGTSSGEQYF. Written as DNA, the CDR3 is TGCAGCGTAGCCGGGACTAGCTCGGGCGAGCAGTACTTC.

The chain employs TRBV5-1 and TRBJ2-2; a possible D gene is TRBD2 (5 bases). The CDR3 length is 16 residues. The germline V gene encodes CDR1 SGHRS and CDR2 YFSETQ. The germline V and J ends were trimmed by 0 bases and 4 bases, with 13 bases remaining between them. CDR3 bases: TGCGCCAGCAGCTTGGGGGCAGCACGGGGCACCGGGGAGCTGTTTTTT. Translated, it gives CASSLGAARGTGELFF.

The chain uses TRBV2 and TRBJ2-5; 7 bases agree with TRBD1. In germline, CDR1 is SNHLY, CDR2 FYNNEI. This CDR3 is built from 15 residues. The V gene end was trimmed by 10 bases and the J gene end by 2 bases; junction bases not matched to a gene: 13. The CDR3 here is CAIPRTDREQETQYF. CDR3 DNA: TGTGCCATTCCCCGGACAGACAGGGAGCAAGAGACCCAGTACTTC.

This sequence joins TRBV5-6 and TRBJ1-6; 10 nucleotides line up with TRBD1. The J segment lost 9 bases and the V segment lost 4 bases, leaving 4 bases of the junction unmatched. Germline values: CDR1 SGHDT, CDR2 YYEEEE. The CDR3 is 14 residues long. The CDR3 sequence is CASSAGQGFSPLHF. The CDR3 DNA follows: TGTGCCAGCAGCGCGGGACAGGGGTTTTCACCCCTCCACTTT.

The CDR3 loop reads CASGGDSSYEQYF. In DNA, the CDR3 is TGTGCCAGTGGAGGGGACAGCTCCTACGAGCAGTACTTC. The chain is built from TRBV18 and TRBJ2-7, with D tentatively TRBD1 (7 bases). In germline, CDR1 is KGHSH, CDR2 LQKENI. V was trimmed by 9 bases and J by 0 bases, leaving 12 bases between them. This CDR3 has 13 residues.

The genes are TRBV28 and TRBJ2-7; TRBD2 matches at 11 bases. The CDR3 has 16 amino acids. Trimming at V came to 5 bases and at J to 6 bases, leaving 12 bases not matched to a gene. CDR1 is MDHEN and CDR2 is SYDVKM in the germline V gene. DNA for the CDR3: TGTGCCAGCAGTCTCCTCCAACTAGCGGGAGTAGGCGAGCAGTACTTC. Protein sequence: CASSLLQLAGVGEQYF.

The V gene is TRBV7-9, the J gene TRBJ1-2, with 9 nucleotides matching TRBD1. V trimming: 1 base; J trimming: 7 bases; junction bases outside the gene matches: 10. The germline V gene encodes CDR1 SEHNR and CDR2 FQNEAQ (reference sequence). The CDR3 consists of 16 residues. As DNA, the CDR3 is TGTGCCAGCAGCTTAGTAGGGAGGACAGGGGCTGGTGGCTACACCTTC. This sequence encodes CASSLVGRTGAGGYTF.